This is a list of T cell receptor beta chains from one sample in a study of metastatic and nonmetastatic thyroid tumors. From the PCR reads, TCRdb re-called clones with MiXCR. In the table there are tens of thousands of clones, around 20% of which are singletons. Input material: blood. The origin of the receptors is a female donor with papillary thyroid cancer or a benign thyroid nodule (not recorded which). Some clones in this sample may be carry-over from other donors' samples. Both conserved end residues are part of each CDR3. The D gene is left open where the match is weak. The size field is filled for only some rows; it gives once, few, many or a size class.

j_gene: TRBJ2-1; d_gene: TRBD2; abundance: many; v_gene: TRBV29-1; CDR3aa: CSVGTSGRGGNEQFF; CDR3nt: TGCAGCGTTGGGACTAGCGGGAGGGGAGGCAATGAGCAGTTCTTC
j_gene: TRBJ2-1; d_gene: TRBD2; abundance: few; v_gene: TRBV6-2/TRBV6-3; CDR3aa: CASSSPTSGRAYNEQFF; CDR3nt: TGTGCCAGCAGCTCCCCGACTAGCGGGAGGGCCTACAATGAGCAGTTCTTC
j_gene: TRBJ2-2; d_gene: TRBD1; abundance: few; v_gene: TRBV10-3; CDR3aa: CAIPGHGAGGTGELFF; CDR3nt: TGTGCCATCCCGGGACATGGGGCAGGGGGCACCGGGGAGCTGTTTTTT
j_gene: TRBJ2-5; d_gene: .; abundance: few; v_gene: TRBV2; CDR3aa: CASSITGPGETKYF; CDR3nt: TGTGCCAGCAGTATAACAGGGCCTGGGGAGACAAAGTACTTC
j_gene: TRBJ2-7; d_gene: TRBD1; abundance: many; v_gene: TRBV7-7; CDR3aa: CASSPGTGTLEQYF; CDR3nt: TGTGCTAGCAGCCCCGGGACAGGGACACTCGAGCAGTACTTC
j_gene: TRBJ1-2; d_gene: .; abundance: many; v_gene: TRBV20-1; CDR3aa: CSAVVKGPGPYGYTF; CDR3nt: TGCAGTGCCGTCGTGAAGGGGCCTGGACCCTATGGCTACACCTTC
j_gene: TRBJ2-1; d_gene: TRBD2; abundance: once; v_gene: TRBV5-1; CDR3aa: CASSQRLAGGVETEYF; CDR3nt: TGCGCCAGCAGCCAACGTTTGGCGGGAGGCGTGGAGACCGAGTACTTC
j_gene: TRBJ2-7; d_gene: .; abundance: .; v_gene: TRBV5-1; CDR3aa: CASSHRDNPSYEQYF; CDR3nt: TGCGCCAGCAGCCACCGGGACAACCCCTCCTACGAGCAGTACTTC
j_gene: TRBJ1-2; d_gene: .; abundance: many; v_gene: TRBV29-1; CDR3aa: CSVEDTSWGGYTF; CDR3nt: TGCAGCGTTGAAGATACCTCGTGGGGCGGCTACACCTTC
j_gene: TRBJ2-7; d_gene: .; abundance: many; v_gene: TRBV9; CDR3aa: CASSAEVVEDEQYF; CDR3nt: TGTGCCAGCAGCGCCGAGGTCGTAGAAGACGAGCAGTACTTC
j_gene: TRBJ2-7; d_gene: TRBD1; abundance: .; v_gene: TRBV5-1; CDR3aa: CASSTSGTVSYEQYF; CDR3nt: TGCGCCAGCAGCACGTCCGGGACAGTGTCTTACGAGCAGTACTTC
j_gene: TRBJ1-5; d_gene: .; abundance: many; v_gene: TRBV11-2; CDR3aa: CASSPAHNQPQHF; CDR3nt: TGTGCCAGCAGCCCCGCCCATAATCAGCCCCAGCATTTT
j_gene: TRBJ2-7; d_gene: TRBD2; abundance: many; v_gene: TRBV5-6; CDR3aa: CASSFTGTSRYEQYF; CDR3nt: TGTGCCAGCAGCTTCACCGGGACTAGCAGATACGAGCAGTACTTC
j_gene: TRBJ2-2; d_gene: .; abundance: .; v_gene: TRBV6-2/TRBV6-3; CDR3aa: CASRVRGMLTWELFF; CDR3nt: TGTGCCAGCAGGGTCCGGGGGATGTTAACCTGGGAGCTGTTTTTT